This TCR beta chain was profiled in a study of lymphopenia after photon versus proton radiotherapy. Repertoires were generated with immunoSEQ multiplex PCR, while TCRdb's copy carries only in-frame clones and drops some. This sample has under 80,000 clones; about 86% occur once, and the top ten carry roughly 2.3%. Trimming cost V 0 bases and J 1 base, with 7 bases left between them. The CDR3 totals 14 residues. Per the germline V gene, CDR1 is SGHRS and CDR2 is YFSETQ. This clone appeared a single time. This sample comprised peripheral blood, obtained from a patient treated with photon-based radiotherapy. The V and J genes are TRBV5-1 and TRBJ1-1; D not certain. The TCR was taken from a man between 35 and 55 years old with gastric cancer. CDR3 nucleotides: TGCGCCAGCAGCTTGGTGGGAACGAACACTGAAGCTTTCTTT. This encodes CASSLVGTNTEAFF.